These T cell receptor beta chains were read from a single sample in a study of blood T cells in healthy people across ages. Via MiXCR, TCRdb re-called the 5' RACE reads, giving one row per CDR3 protein. The table records about 900,000 distinct CDR3 sequences, under 80% of them present only once. Sequencing was carried out using blood. The receptors here all came from a man aged 30 to 45 in good health. Each CDR3 is given with its conserved first and last residue. The D gene is left open where the match is weak. Clone size, where shown, is once, few, many, or a class for clones that have expanded.

j_gene	abundance	v_gene	d_gene	CDR3aa	CDR3nt
TRBJ2-4	.	TRBV21-1	.	CASSKRQGVAKNIQYF	TGTGCCAGCAGCAAAAGGCAAGGAGTAGCCAAAAACATTCAGTACTTC
TRBJ2-1	.	TRBV3-1	TRBD2	CASSQDRLAGGDEQFF	TGTGCCAGCAGCCAAGATAGGCTAGCGGGGGGGGACGAGCAGTTCTTC
TRBJ1-2	once	TRBV14	TRBD1	CASSQDLGQPYGYTF	TGTGCCAGCAGCCAAGATCTGGGACAGCCCTATGGCTACACCTTC
TRBJ2-5	few	TRBV20-1	.	CSAEKGLETQYF	TGCAGTGCCGAAAAGGGGCTCGAGACCCAGTACTTC
TRBJ1-3	.	TRBV6-5	.	CASGEERPSSGNTIYF	TGTGCCAGCGGGGAGGAGAGACCGAGCTCTGGAAACACCATATATTTT
TRBJ1-4	.	TRBV10-3	.	CAISESAGTNEKLFF	TGTGCCATCAGTGAGTCGGCAGGGACTAATGAAAAACTGTTTTTT
TRBJ2-1	.	TRBV7-9	.	CASSLMWGADNEQFF	TGTGCCAGCAGCTTAATGTGGGGGGCCGACAATGAGCAGTTCTTC
TRBJ2-6	.	TRBV15	.	CATSRDLGGAGANVLTF	TGTGCCACCAGCAGAGACCTAGGCGGGGCTGGGGCCAACGTCCTGACTTTC
TRBJ2-7	.	TRBV6-6	TRBD2	CASSNSRGVYEQYF	TGTGCCAGCAGTAATTCACGGGGGGTCTACGAGCAGTACTTC
TRBJ1-4	.	TRBV7-2	.	CASSLAPYEKLFF	TGTGCCAGCAGTCTTGCCCCATATGAAAAACTGTTTTTT
TRBJ2-7	once	TRBV7-8	.	CASSLAGPLSYEQYF	TGTGCCAGCAGCTTAGCGGGGCCATTATCCTACGAGCAGTACTTC
TRBJ2-7	few	TRBV27	.	CASSFMGSYEQYF	TGTGCCAGCAGTTTCATGGGGAGCTACGAGCAGTACTTC
TRBJ2-1	.	TRBV29-1	.	CSVTRDEQFF	TGCAGCGTGACCCGAGATGAGCAGTTCTTC
TRBJ2-7	.	TRBV6-5	TRBD1	CASRRDRDSYEQYF	TGTGCCAGCAGACGGGACAGAGACTCCTACGAGCAGTACTTC
TRBJ2-3	.	TRBV30	TRBD2	CAWRDLGTSGDTQYF	TGTGCCTGGAGGGATCTCGGGACTAGCGGGGATACGCAGTATTTT
TRBJ2-7	.	TRBV7-2	TRBD2	CASSLSRGGREQYF	TGTGCCAGCAGCTTATCTCGGGGGGGCCGCGAGCAGTACTTC